This entry is about one T cell receptor (beta chain). Patients in Seattle were enrolled during active infection, then followed longitudinally. Per the study methods: Reference gene primer amplification gave nucleated cell count estimates. TCRdb keeps only in-frame clones here, not all; method: immunoSEQ multiplex PCR. V and J calls and clone size follow that table, whereas D and trimming were derived from the DNA. This table holds fewer than 300,000 clones, around 85% found once. This sample stems from a study of blood T cell repertoires in COVID-19. Study overall: COVID-19 samples, acute and convalescent, were from the United States, Italy and Spain.

Trimming stripped 2 bases from V and 0 bases from J, with 7 bases between. This CDR3 has 15 amino acids. The germline CDR1 and CDR2 sequences are MRHNA and SNTAGT. The sequence was obtained from a human donor with COVID-19, enrolled during active disease. The donor label of this sample is uncertain. The V and J genes are TRBV6-4 and TRBJ2-2; D remains unclear. Material: peripheral blood. In DNA form, the CDR3 reads TGTGCCAGCAGTGACCGACTTCCGAACACCGGGGAGCTGTTTTTT. As protein: CASSDRLPNTGELFF.